These 22 T cell receptor beta chains originate from one sample sequenced in a study of cytomegalovirus exposure and HLA in healthy donors. PCR amplification relied on 60 Vbeta primers (plus 13 Jbeta primers). Clones were sequenced by immunoSEQ multiplex PCR, and TCRdb holds only the in-frame ones, with some missing. The table records about 120,000 clones, roughly 80% of them present only once. What was sequenced was PBMCs. The receptor set was obtained from a woman aged 25 to 39 in good health and CMV-seropositive.

The chain uses TRBV30 and TRBJ2-1, with 7 bases lining up with TRBD1. Trimming cost V 4 bases and J 0 bases; bases outside gene matches: 3. The CDR3 is made up of 14 amino acids. Germline lookup yields CDR1 GTSNPN and CDR2 SVGIG (reference sequence). CDR3 in amino acids: CAWNRGSSYNEQFF. The CDR3 nucleotides are TGTGCCTGGAACAGGGGTAGCTCCTACAATGAGCAGTTCTTC.

The chain combines TRBV7-2 with TRBJ2-1; TRBD2 matches 11 bases. In germline, CDR1 is SGHTA, CDR2 FQGNSA. The J segment lost 6 bases and the V segment lost 1 base, leaving 5 bases of the junction unmatched. The CDR3 consists of 16 residues. The CDR3 region is CASSLVSGGVRNEQFF. CDR3 nucleotides: TGTGCCAGCAGCTTAGTTAGCGGGGGGGTACGCAATGAGCAGTTCTTC.

This sequence joins TRBV5-1 and TRBJ1-2, with D possibly TRBD1 on 6 matching bases. Per the germline V gene, CDR1 is SGHRS and CDR2 is YFSETQ. The CDR3 sequence is 17 residues long. V lost 0 bases and J lost 4, with 19 bases in between. In DNA, the CDR3 is TGCGCCAGCAGCTTGGTCGGACAGACCCTAACTAGCTATGGCTACACCTTC. As protein: CASSLVGQTLTSYGYTF.

The J gene is TRBJ2-5, the V gene TRBV10-3; TRBD2 matches 7 bases. Germline loops: CDR1 ENHRY, CDR2 SYGVKD. CDR3 length: 15 amino acids. The trim removed 3 bases at V and 2 bases at J, leaving 6 bases unmatched. CDR3 sequence (DNA): TGTGCCATCAGTGAAACGGGGGGACGTCAAGAGACCCAGTACTTC. This sequence encodes CAISETGGRQETQYF.

The chain employs TRBV5-1 and TRBJ1-5; D gene ambiguous. V was trimmed by 0 bases and J by 5 bases, leaving 9 bases between them. Germline V CDR1 and CDR2: SGHRS, YFSETQ. The CDR3 has 14 amino acids. In DNA, the CDR3 is TGCGCCAGCAGCTTGGGCGGGGTCGATCAGCCCCAGCATTTT. Translation: CASSLGGVDQPQHF.

The chain carries TRBV7-9 and TRBJ2-5, with 9 bases aligning to TRBD1. V lost 5 bases and J lost 7; bases outside the gene matches: 8. Germline V gene lookup returns CDR1 SEHNR and CDR2 FQNEAQ (reference sequence). CDR3 length: 14 residues. The DNA for the CDR3 is TGTGCCAGCAGCACAGACAGGGGGGCAGGGACCCAGTACTTC. This gives the protein CASSTDRGAGTQYF.

This clone showed up just once. V usage is TRBV5-4 and J usage is TRBJ2-3; perhaps TRBD2 as D (6 bases). The CDR3 consists of 14 residues. Germline CDR1 SGHNT, CDR2 YYREEE (reference sequence). V lost 5 bases to trimming and J lost 5 bases, with 15 bases between them. For the CDR3, the DNA is TGTGCCAGCAGTTTGACTAGTGACGGAGATACGCAGTATTTT. This translates into CASSLTSDGDTQYF.

The chain combines TRBV27 with TRBJ1-2, with unresolved D. The germline V gene has CDR1 MNHEY and CDR2 SMNVEV (reference sequence). V was clipped by 4 bases and J by 4 bases, with 13 bases between them. There are 14 residues in the CDR3. CDR3 amino acids: CASSSPGVAYGYTF. CDR3 coding DNA: TGTGCCAGCAGTTCGCCCGGGGTGGCCTATGGCTACACCTTC.

V gene TRBV28 combines with J gene TRBJ2-5; D gene uncertain. From germline, CDR1 is MDHEN and CDR2 SYDVKM. Trimming left V 3 bases short and J 7 bases short, with 15 bases between. This CDR3 contains 14 residues. CDR3 DNA: TGTGCCAGCAGTTTCCGCGGCCCCGCCCCGACCCAGTACTTC. It encodes CASSFRGPAPTQYF.

The gene calls are TRBV7-3 and TRBJ2-1; 12 bases fit TRBD2. Trimming took 3 bases from V and 3 from J; bases not matched to a gene: 12. This CDR3 contains 19 residues. Germline assignment: CDR1 SGHTA and CDR2 FQGTGA. CDR3 coding DNA: TGTGCCAGCAGCTTTGGAAACCCGACTAGCGGGGGAGACTACAATGAGCAGTTCTTC. This sequence encodes CASSFGNPTSGGDYNEQFF.

V is TRBV29-1 and J is TRBJ2-5, with D possibly being TRBD2 (6 bases). Deletions cut 4 bases from V and 5 bases from J, with 17 bases between. CDR1 and CDR2 from the germline V gene are SQVTM and ANQGSEA. The CDR3 totals 14 residues. CDR3 region: CSVGKGLHEETQYF. In DNA form, the CDR3 reads TGCAGCGTTGGTAAAGGACTACACGAGGAGACCCAGTACTTC.

The rearrangement joins TRBV27 to TRBJ2-7, with 10 bases aligning to TRBD1. With 3 bases clipped from V and 2 bases from J, the junction kept 4 bases outside the gene matches. The CDR3 length is 15 residues. Germline CDR1 is MNHEY and CDR2 is SMNVEV (reference sequence). For the CDR3, the DNA is TGTGCCAGCAGTTTCCGGGACAGGGGAACCTACGAGCAGTACTTC. Its protein product is CASSFRDRGTYEQYF.

The rearrangement joins TRBV6-1 to TRBJ2-3, with D unresolved. Germline V gene sequence: CDR1 MNHNS, CDR2 SASEGT. With 6 bases removed from V and 1 base from J, the gap between germline ends came to 11 bases. CDR3 length equals 14 residues. The CDR3 DNA sequence: TGTGCCAGCAGAGCCTCATTGGGCACAGATACGCAGTATTTT. Translation: CASRASLGTDTQYF.

This clone was seen a handful of times. The V gene is TRBV6-1, the J gene TRBJ2-7; 7 bases are a match to TRBD1. Germline V gene sequence: CDR1 MNHNS, CDR2 SASEGT. CDR3 length equals 15 residues. The V segment lost 3 bases and the J segment 0 bases; nucleotides outside the gene matches: 5. CDR3 residues: CASSDIWDSSYEQYF. Here the CDR3 DNA reads TGTGCCAGCAGTGACATTTGGGACAGCTCCTACGAGCAGTACTTC.

The chain is built from TRBV6-5 and TRBJ1-2; maybe TRBD1 (5 bases). CDR1 MNHEY and CDR2 SVGAGI come from the germline V gene. The CDR3 consists of 15 residues. Trimming took 6 bases from V and 3 from J, leaving 17 bases between them. The CDR3 reads CASRVTGDLYYGYTF. CDR3 DNA: TGTGCCAGCAGAGTGACGGGGGACTTGTACTATGGCTACACCTTC.

In its sample, this clone was seen a few times. The chain couples TRBV7-2 to TRBJ2-7; TRBD2 matches 9 bases. CDR1 and CDR2 (germline): SGHTA, FQGNSA. This CDR3 contains 16 residues. Unmatched junction bases numbered 7, after V lost 4 bases and J lost 0 bases. CDR3 amino acids: CASSSTSGLSSYEQYF. The CDR3 DNA is TGTGCCAGCAGCTCCACTAGCGGGCTCAGCTCCTACGAGCAGTACTTC.

The chain couples TRBV27 to TRBJ2-1, with 9 bases that match TRBD2. Looked up from germline, CDR1 is MNHEY and CDR2 is SMNVEV (reference sequence). The CDR3 covers 16 residues. The V gene end was trimmed by 0 bases and the J gene end by 3 bases; junction bases not matched to a gene: 3. This chain's CDR3 is CASSLSSGGIYNEQFF. In DNA form, the CDR3 reads TGTGCCAGCAGTTTATCGAGCGGGGGGATCTACAATGAGCAGTTCTTC.

The chain joins TRBV19 to TRBJ2-7; 11 nucleotides agree with TRBD2. The V segment lost 5 bases and the J segment 0 bases; nucleotides outside the gene matches: 6. CDR1 and CDR2 (germline): LNHDA, SQIVND (reference sequence). The CDR3 is 16 amino acids. CDR3 region: CASSGLGTSGSYEQYF. CDR3 bases: TGTGCCAGTAGTGGCCTCGGGACTAGCGGCTCCTACGAGCAGTACTTC.

This chain connects TRBV4-3 to TRBJ1-4, with D possibly TRBD1 on 6 matching bases. The germline V and J ends were trimmed by 1 base and 4 bases, with 16 bases remaining between them. The CDR3 covers 17 residues. Germline V CDR1 and CDR2: LGHNA, YSLEER. CDR3 loop: CASSQGFQGSYNEKLFF. CDR3 DNA: TGCGCCAGCAGCCAAGGATTCCAGGGGTCTTATAATGAAAAACTGTTTTTT.

This chain connects TRBV6-1 to TRBJ2-1; the match to TRBD2 covers 13 bases. Germline-derived CDR1 and CDR2 are MNHNS and SASEGT. The CDR3 spans 16 residues. V dropped 4 bases and J dropped 3; count of bases not matched to a gene: 3. The CDR3 DNA reads as TGTGCCAGCAGTGCGACTAGCGGGGGGTTCTACAATGAGCAGTTCTTC. Translated, it gives CASSATSGGFYNEQFF.

V usage is TRBV9 and J usage is TRBJ2-7; 8 bases agree with TRBD2. This CDR3 is 12 amino acids long. Germline CDR1 and CDR2: SGDLS and YYNGEE. This CDR3 is CAKDEAGDEQYF. CDR3 nucleotides: TGTGCAAAGGACGAAGCGGGGGATGAGCAGTACTTC.

The chain joins TRBV12-5 to TRBJ1-2, with D hard to call. Germline loops: CDR1 LGHNT, CDR2 FRNRAP. Deletions cut 7 bases from V and 6 bases from J, with 12 bases between. CDR3 length equals 12 residues. CDR3 residues: CASARAENGYTF. CDR3 nucleotide sequence: TGTGCTAGTGCCCGAGCGGAGAATGGCTACACCTTC.